This T cell receptor beta chain stems from a study of T cell responses to AZD1222 COVID-19 vaccine (dated by TCRdb to the early 2020s). Notes on the research overall: A total of approximately 240 trial participants underwent TCR sequencing, of whom about 200 had received two doses of AZD1222 and around 25 had received two doses of the MenACWY control vaccine. Trial participants were enrolled by age into 18-55, 56-69 and 70-plus year subgroups, with about 150, 28 and 57 TCR-sequenced participants respectively.

The germline V gene encodes CDR1 SQVTM and CDR2 ANQGSEA. The CDR3 runs 13 amino acids, cysteine and phenylalanine included. The sequence is cut down to CDR3 DNA, 39 bases in frame from base 1. V and J are trimmed by 4 bases and 4 bases, and the gene matches miss 4 bases of the junction. Per the publication, the time point label means: about 28 days (+/-7) after the second vaccine dose. Because spike-specific TCR depth and breadth did not differ between the two schedules, AZD1222 recipients who got a second dose at roughly 4 weeks were pooled with those who got a second dose at roughly 12 weeks. The vaccinee samples were drawn from two UK trials, COV001 and COV002, one of which was a single-blind randomized controlled phase 2/3 trial testing AZD1222 (ChAdOx1 nCoV-19) in healthy adults. For TCRbeta chain sequencing, PBMC samples were collected from trial participants at day 0 and at day 28 after the second dose.

The CDR3 regions of human TCRbeta chains were analyzed by immunosequencing. As for the authors' bioinformatics: Repertoire TCRs were matched against a reference library of SARS-CoV-2-specific TCRs generated with the MIRA antigen-specificity platform. Breadth was defined as the fraction of unique TCRs that were SARS-CoV-2-associated, and depth was defined as the fraction of total T cells that were SARS-CoV-2-associated. Using the MIRA data, each spike-specific TCR was assigned both to the spike region to which the TCR was reactive and to a CD4 or CD8 class. Log10-transformed breadth and depth values were compared by one-way ANOVA with Sidak's multiple comparisons tests. TCRdb provides this immuneACCESS table in a form limited to in-frame rearrangements. Some clones are lacking; in checked studies, under half of them reflect an unresolved V gene, and why the rest are absent is not known. V and J calls and clone size are as listed in that table; D and trimming were resolved from the DNA. A total of about 150,000 clones appear in this sample, more than 85% of them only once. Of the sample, over 1.2% is held by the ten largest clones.

This clone was seen only once. What antigen it recognizes has not been identified. The input lacks base qualities; no much larger clone sits a single base away. What the authors observed across the whole study: The vaccine-associated CD4 TCRs covered the entire spike protein, and the dominant responses fell in regions 160-218 and 743-854. After two AZD1222 doses, both the breadth and the depth of spike-specific TCRs were significantly higher than at day 0 and than in MenACWY recipients. Participants were mostly white British and included more females than males, and it was suggested by the authors that clonal diversity may have been underestimated. The 56-69-year group was small, and its depth increase did not reach significance, likely because of low power. Conclusions about previously exposed vaccinees are limited because only a handful of AZD1222 recipients were SARS-CoV-2 seropositive at baseline. Because no day 14 peak-response samples were available, repertoires were characterized only after the peak T cell response. Epitopes outside the regions mutated in the B.1.351 and B.1.1.7 variants were reportedly recognized by nearly half of the unique spike-specific TCRs.

The receptor was isolated from an adult who received the AZD1222 COVID-19 vaccine. Recombination joined TRBV29-1 with TRBJ1-2; TRBD1 agrees with 9 junctional bases. The sample was peripheral blood, taken 28 days after the second AZD1222 dose. The sequenced DNA is TGCAGCGTTGGGGGACAGGGAGGCTATGGCTACACCTTC. This gives the protein CSVGGQGGYGYTF.